The rows below give T cell receptor beta chains drawn from one sample of a study of cytomegalovirus exposure and HLA in healthy donors. Measured with immunoSEQ multiplex PCR; TCRdb has only the in-frame clones, and not every one. The sample contains about 180,000 clones, around 80% of which appear only once. The sample taken for sequencing was PBMCs. The origin of the receptors is a woman aged 55-69 years in good health and CMV-seropositive. Each CDR3 is given with its conserved first and last residue. Part of the rows lack a size; the others show once, few, many or a class for expanded clones.

clone size	V gene	J gene	CDR3 protein
.	TRBV30	TRBJ2-7	CARTGEGYEQYF
.	TRBV6-5	TRBJ2-3	CASSYAGGKTDTQYF
.	TRBV27	TRBJ1-1	CASSLPGRNTEAFF
.	TRBV28	TRBJ2-7	CASSYLREQYF
once	TRBV5-4	TRBJ1-2	CASSLVSGYGYTF
.	TRBV19	TRBJ2-1	CASSIITGGYNEQFF
.	TRBV7-3	TRBJ2-7	CASRGPWRHPLQYF
.	TRBV5-1	TRBJ2-5	CASREQQETQYF
.	TRBV5-4	TRBJ1-1	CASSWGRSTEAFF
.	TRBV6-6	TRBJ1-4	CASNLQGAKLFF
.	TRBV19	TRBJ2-7	CASMGLVGGVYEQYF
.	TRBV30	TRBJ1-2	CAWRSVPRQGGYTF
.	TRBV2	TRBJ2-7	CASRGLAGDIYEQYF
.	TRBV5-1	TRBJ2-5	CASSFGQGKETQYF
few	TRBV7-2	TRBJ2-7	CASSLRQGRLYEQYF
once	TRBV6-1	TRBJ2-7	CASSELSYEQYF
.	TRBV7-8	TRBJ2-7	CASSLGQGGTYEQYF
.	TRBV9	TRBJ2-7	CASSVGEGYEQYF
.	TRBV7-2	TRBJ2-5	CASRGLAEETQYF
.	TRBV6-5	.	CASSKSGEGGEQYF
.	TRBV6-1	.	CASSEIPLTGYYEQYF
.	TRBV13	TRBJ2-1	CASSSSGPTQWEYNEQFF
.	TRBV30	TRBJ2-1	CAWGGWGEQFF
.	TRBV9	TRBJ1-1	CASSLQENTEAFF
.	TRBV6-1	TRBJ2-1	CASSESTRHNEQFF
.	TRBV9	TRBJ2-1	CASSVGSGRAVNEQFF
.	TRBV5-5	TRBJ1-2	CASSPGQGGYGYTF
.	TRBV19	TRBJ1-6	CASSIDHVGSPLHF
.	TRBV27	TRBJ2-2	CASSWGTGLTTGELFF
.	TRBV7-9	TRBJ2-7	CASSLEGGVYSYEQYF